One sample yielded the 21 T cell receptor beta chains listed below, sequenced in a study of identical twins. TCRdb called the 5' RACE reads again in MiXCR, with one record for every CDR3 protein. Of 750,000 to 950,000 distinct CDR3 sequences listed, about 12% are singletons. These sequences were also reported in another study, on yellow fever vaccine responses in identical twins.

The sequenced material came from PBMCs. These receptors all come from a woman younger than 30 in good health.

This clonotype was counted many times. This chain joins TRBV12-3 or TRBV12-4 and TRBJ2-3, with unresolved D. The CDR3 spans 12 residues. Trimming stripped 4 bases from V and 2 bases from J, with 4 bases between. In DNA, the CDR3 is TGTGCCAGCAGTTCCGACACAGATACGCAGTATTTT. Translation gives CASSSDTDTQYF.

There are many counts of this clonotype. The chain recombines TRBV7-2 with TRBJ2-7, with TRBD2 matching over 8 bases. The V gene end was trimmed by 1 base and the J gene end by 1 base; junction bases not matched to a gene: 3. The CDR3 is 15 residues long. Germline CDR1 SGHTA, CDR2 FQGNSA. DNA for the CDR3: TGTGCCAGCAGCTTAGGGGTAGCGGGATCCTACGAGCAGTACTTC. This codes for CASSLGVAGSYEQYF.

This chain connects TRBV7-9 to TRBJ2-5; D gene unclear. The CDR3 consists of 14 residues. The V gene's germline CDR1 is SEHNR and CDR2 FQNEAQ (reference sequence). Trimming stripped 0 bases from V and 3 bases from J, with 8 bases between. The CDR3 DNA is TGTGCCAGCAGCTTAGCGGCATGGGAAGAGACCCAGTACTTC. It is translated as CASSLAAWEETQYF.

This clonotype was detected only a few times. The CDR3 region is CASSPTRVGELFF. The CDR3 region has the DNA TGTGCCAGCAGTCCCACTAGAGTCGGGGAGCTGTTTTTT. The chain couples TRBV14 to TRBJ2-2, with D perhaps matching TRBD2 (5 bases). CDR1 is SGHDN, CDR2 FVKESK, per germline. V lost 6 bases to trimming and J lost 7 bases, with 12 bases between them. The CDR3 loop spans 13 amino acids.

This clonotype was recorded a few times. The chain has TRBV12-3 or TRBV12-4 and TRBJ2-7; weak D call: TRBD1 (5 bases). With 1 base removed from V and 4 bases from J, the gap between germline ends came to 11 bases. This CDR3 is 14 amino acids long. The CDR3 protein is CASSLEGAQYEQYF. Written as DNA, the CDR3 is TGTGCCAGCAGTTTAGAAGGGGCGCAATACGAGCAGTACTTC.

The sample holds one count of this clonotype. This chain connects TRBV5-1 to TRBJ2-3; D unclear. In germline, CDR1 is SGHRS, CDR2 YFSETQ. The CDR3 contains 17 residues. V shed 2 bases and J shed 4 bases, with 20 bases lying between them. As DNA, the CDR3 is TGCGCCAGCAGCTTTGGGCTTCCCTCTGGAGAGGCAGATACGCAGTATTTT. Residues: CASSFGLPSGEADTQYF.

Many counts were recorded for this clonotype. This sequence joins TRBV5-1 and TRBJ2-5, with 8 bases fitting TRBD1. Per the germline V gene, CDR1 is SGHRS and CDR2 is YFSETQ. CDR3 length: 14 amino acids. J lost 3 bases, V lost 0 bases, and 1 base had no gene match. The CDR3, as DNA: TGCGCCAGCAGCTTGGGGGGACAGGAAGAGACCCAGTACTTC. This translates into CASSLGGQEETQYF.

This clonotype came up a few times. The chain combines TRBV28 with TRBJ2-2; a possible D gene is TRBD2 (5 bases). This CDR3 comprises 17 residues. The V end was cut by 3 bases, the J end by 5 bases, with 19 bases between. Looked up from germline, CDR1 is MDHEN and CDR2 is SYDVKM. CDR3 loop: CASSFLSMVEGTGELFF. DNA for the CDR3: TGTGCCAGCAGTTTTCTTTCGATGGTAGAGGGAACCGGGGAGCTGTTTTTT.

This clonotype was detected only a few times. The chain employs TRBV20-1 and TRBJ2-3; either TRBD1 or TRBD2 may fit D (5 bases each). Germline CDR1 DFQATT, CDR2 SNEGSKA (reference sequence). This CDR3 is built from 12 residues. V was clipped by 6 bases and J by 1 base, with 8 bases between them. CDR3 sequence (DNA): TGCAGTGCCGTGGGGGGCACAGATACGCAGTATTTT. It codes for CSAVGGTDTQYF.

This clonotype was seen only a few times. The rearrangement uses TRBV7-3 and TRBJ2-1, with D unresolved. Looked up from germline, CDR1 is SGHTA and CDR2 is FQGTGA. The CDR3 is 14 amino acids. Deletions cut 2 bases from V and 6 bases from J, with 11 bases between. CDR3 residues: CASSLLGTANEQFF. CDR3 bases: TGTGCCAGCAGCTTACTGGGAACGGCCAATGAGCAGTTCTTC.

Comment on this clonotype: As the CDR3 is not closed by the conserved phenylalanine or tryptophan, this likely results from a read error. The CDR3 sequence: CASSARTGGGYEQYA. DNA for the CDR3: TGTGCCAGCAGTGCCCGGACAGGGGGCGGATACGAGCAGTACGCC. This sequence joins TRBV28 and TRBJ2-7, with TRBD1 matching over 11 bases. Losses at the gene ends were 5 bases for V and 4 bases for J; bases not matched to a gene: 7. The germline gives CDR1 MDHEN, CDR2 SYDVKM. CDR3 length equals 15 residues.

The V gene is TRBV12-3 or TRBV12-4, the J gene TRBJ2-5; the D is unclear. The CDR3 runs to 14 residues. V lost 6 bases and J lost 2, with 13 bases in between. This chain's CDR3 is CASRAGPTQETQYF. The DNA of the CDR3 is TGTGCCAGCAGGGCCGGACCCACGCAAGAGACCCAGTACTTC.

This clonotype has ten or more counts. The chain couples TRBV6-5 to TRBJ2-2; D gene unclear. Germline CDR1 is MNHEY and CDR2 is SVGAGI. The CDR3 spans 13 residues. With 6 bases removed from V and 1 base from J, the gap between germline ends came to 6 bases. The CDR3 DNA reads as TGTGCCAGCAGCTCAGGGAACACCGGGGAGCTGTTTTTT. Its translation is CASSSGNTGELFF.

A few counts support this clonotype. V is TRBV7-9 and J is TRBJ1-1, with D perhaps TRBD1 (5 bases). The CDR3 loop spans 15 amino acids. Germline assignment: CDR1 SEHNR and CDR2 FQNEAQ (reference sequence). V lost 3 bases and J 1 base, leaving 12 bases between the germline ends. The CDR3 sequence is CASSFPGRENTEAFF. The CDR3 DNA reads as TGTGCCAGCAGCTTCCCGGGACGGGAGAACACTGAAGCTTTCTTT.

This chain uses TRBV19 with TRBJ2-7, with 14 positions matching TRBD2. The CDR3 consists of 17 residues. Trimming removed 3 bases from V and 0 bases from J; junction bases left unmatched: 4. Germline V gives CDR1 LNHDA, CDR2 SQIVND (reference sequence). CDR3 protein: CASSIRGTSGSSYEQYF. In DNA form, the CDR3 reads TGTGCCAGTAGTATCCGAGGGACTAGCGGGAGCTCCTACGAGCAGTACTTC.

Only a few counts were recorded for this clonotype. The chain employs TRBV27 and TRBJ2-7; D is possibly TRBD1 or TRBD2 (7 bases each). With 6 bases removed from V and 6 bases from J, the gap between germline ends came to 21 bases. The CDR3 length is 15 residues. In germline, CDR1 is MNHEY, CDR2 SMNVEV (reference sequence). Here the CDR3 DNA reads TGTGCCAGCAGCCCACACCGACAGGGCGGGGGCGAGCAGTACTTC. This gives the protein CASSPHRQGGGEQYF.

The gene calls are TRBV10-3 and TRBJ2-7; D ambiguous. The germline gives CDR1 ENHRY, CDR2 SYGVKD. This CDR3 is 11 amino acids long. The V end was cut by 5 bases, the J end by 0 bases, with 2 bases between. Written as DNA, the CDR3 is TGTGCCATCAGTACCTCCTACGAGCAGTACTTC. Encoded protein: CAISTSYEQYF.

The rearrangement uses TRBV7-9 and TRBJ1-1; no definite D call. Trimming stripped 5 bases from V and 4 bases from J, with 17 bases between. CDR1 is SEHNR and CDR2 is FQNEAQ in the germline V gene (reference sequence). This CDR3 region has 15 residues. The DNA for the CDR3 is TGTGCCAGCAGCCCAAATGTACTTATTGGCACTGAAGCTTTCTTT. It codes for CASSPNVLIGTEAFF.

The chain is built from TRBV20-1 and TRBJ2-1, with D tentatively TRBD1 (6 bases). This CDR3 comprises 11 residues. Germline V gene sequence: CDR1 DFQATT, CDR2 SNEGSKA (reference sequence). V was shortened by 8 bases and J by 5 bases, with 10 bases between the two germline ends. This chain's CDR3 is CSWRQDNEQFF. The DNA for the CDR3 is TGCAGTTGGAGACAGGACAATGAGCAGTTCTTC.

The V gene is TRBV28, the J gene TRBJ2-7, with D hard to call. The CDR3 totals 13 residues. V was trimmed by 3 bases and J by 3 bases, leaving 9 bases between them. The germline V gene has CDR1 MDHEN and CDR2 SYDVKM. The CDR3 coding sequence is TGTGCCAGCAGTTTGGCGACGGTCTACGAGCAGTACTTC. Its translation is CASSLATVYEQYF.

This clonotype was observed a few times. This chain uses TRBV7-9 with TRBJ1-6; TRBD1 is a possible D gene (5 bases). Trimming removed 7 bases from V and 5 bases from J, with 12 bases in between. Per germline, CDR1 SEHNR and CDR2 FQNEAQ (reference sequence). The CDR3 totals 14 residues. CDR3 protein: CASTSEGDNSPLHF. DNA for the CDR3: TGTGCCAGCACCTCAGAAGGGGATAATTCACCCCTCCACTTT.